Each of the 6 T cell receptor beta chains below was sequenced from the same sample in a study of blood T cell repertoires in COVID-19. Libraries were prepared by immunoSEQ multiplex PCR; TCRdb keeps only in-frame clonotypes and omits some of them. The sample contains 130,000 to 150,000 clones, 76% of which appear only once. The sequenced material came from peripheral blood. These receptors originate from a man in his sixties with acute or convalescent COVID-19.

In the case of this clone: Its ends do not fully match the called genes, so a read error is possible. The J gene is TRBJ2-3, the V gene TRBV20-1; the D gene is possibly TRBD2 (6 bases). The germline gives CDR1 DFQATT, CDR2 SNEGSKA (reference sequence). The CDR3 length is 10 residues. The CDR3: CSARGDSGDF. In DNA form, the CDR3 reads TGCAGTGCTAGGGGGGACTCCGGGGATTTT.

The rearrangement links TRBV6-5 to TRBJ1-1; the D is unclear. Per the germline V gene, CDR1 is MNHEY and CDR2 is SVGAGI. V was shortened by 6 bases and J by 1 base, with 12 bases between the two germline ends. This CDR3 region has 14 residues. CDR3 protein: CASRPSIRNTEAFF. The CDR3 bases are TGTGCCAGCAGACCCTCCATCAGGAACACTGAAGCTTTCTTT.

On this clone itself: This sample also contains other DNA sequences that code for the same CDR3. In nucleotides, the CDR3 is TGTGCCAGCAGTCTGGCCGATACGCAGTATTTT. Protein: CASSLADTQYF. The genes are TRBV11-2 and TRBJ2-3, with no clear D. This CDR3 region has 11 residues. V was trimmed by 6 bases and J by 6 bases, leaving 7 bases between them. Germline CDR1 SGHAT, CDR2 FQNNGV.

CDR3 coding DNA: TGTGCCAGCAGTGATTCGACTAGCGGGTACAATGAGCAGTTCTTC. Protein: CASSDSTSGYNEQFF. This chain connects TRBV2 to TRBJ2-1, with TRBD2 matching 10 bases. This CDR3 has 15 amino acids. From germline, CDR1 is SNHLY and CDR2 FYNNEI. With V trimmed by 3 bases and J by 4 bases, 3 bases remained unmatched.

This clone was counted between two and nine times. This chain connects TRBV28 to TRBJ1-5; the match to TRBD1 covers 8 bases. This CDR3 spans 13 amino acids. Germline CDR1 is MDHEN and CDR2 is SYDVKM. The V gene end was trimmed by 8 bases and the J gene end by 5 bases; junction bases not matched to a gene: 5. CDR3 sequence: CASSRTGHQPQHF. Here the CDR3 DNA reads TGTGCCAGCTCTCGGACAGGGCATCAGCCCCAGCATTTT. Based on the CDR3 plus reference TRBV28 and TRBJ1-5, the full variable domain is DVKVTQSSRYLVKRTGEKVFLECVQDMDHENMFWYRQDPGLGLRLIYFSYDVKMKEKGDIPEGYSVSREKKERFSLILESASTNQTSMYLCASSRTGHQPQHFGDGTRLSIL.

This clone was seen many times. The V and J genes are TRBV6-5 and TRBJ2-7, with D possibly TRBD1 on 6 matching bases. The CDR3 is 14 residues long. The germline V and J ends were trimmed by 11 bases and 2 bases, with 19 bases remaining between them. Germline CDR1 is MNHEY and CDR2 is SVGAGI. For the CDR3, the DNA is TGTGCCGTGCTTTCGACAGGACTCCCCTACGAGCAGTACTTC. Translation gives CAVLSTGLPYEQYF.